One T cell receptor (beta chain) is described in this entry. Its specificity is unknown. This entry is derived from a study of T cell clusters in autoimmune cytopenias. About the study: The mean age of healthy donor controls was roughly 55 years, the median roughly 60 years. General observations from the study: Physiological T cell clusters of healthy donors were apparently absent in primary autoimmune cytopenia patients.

The CDR3 extends over 12 amino acids. The germline V gene has CDR1 MNHEY and CDR2 SMNVEV (reference sequence). TRB was amplified from about 270 ng of peripheral blood genomic DNA per sample. One tube held mixed TRB-A and TRB-B primer pools for touch-down PCR. TCRdb reprocessed the multiplex PCR reads, keeping one entry per CDR3 protein, no DNA. The sample data list 6,500 to 8,500 distinct CDR3 sequences. Another study also made use of these data, one on T cell repertoires in aging, cancer and after chemotherapy. As that study records: In healthy donors, age-related TCR diversity loss mainly reflected lost richness.

Sequences were obtained from peripheral blood. The TCR sequence derives from a human donor in good health. The chain uses TRBV27 and TRBJ2-1; TCRdb's D call, TRBD2, is unchecked because there is no DNA. CDR3 in amino acids: CASSSRTGLEFF.